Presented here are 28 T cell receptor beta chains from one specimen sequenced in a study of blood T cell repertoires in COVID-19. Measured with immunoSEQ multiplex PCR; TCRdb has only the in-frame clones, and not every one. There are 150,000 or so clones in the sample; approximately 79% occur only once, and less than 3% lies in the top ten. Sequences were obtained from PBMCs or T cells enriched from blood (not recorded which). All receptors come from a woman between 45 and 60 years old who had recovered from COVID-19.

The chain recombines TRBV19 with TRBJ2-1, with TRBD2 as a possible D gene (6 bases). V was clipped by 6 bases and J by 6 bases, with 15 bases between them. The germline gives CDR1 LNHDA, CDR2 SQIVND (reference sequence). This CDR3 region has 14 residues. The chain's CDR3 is CASSPYETSNEQFF. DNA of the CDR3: TGTGCCAGTAGCCCCTACGAGACTAGCAATGAGCAGTTCTTC.

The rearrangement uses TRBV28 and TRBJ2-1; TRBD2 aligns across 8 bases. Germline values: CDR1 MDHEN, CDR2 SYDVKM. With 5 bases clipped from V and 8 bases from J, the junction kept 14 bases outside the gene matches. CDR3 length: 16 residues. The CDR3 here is CASSQATTSGGDEQFF. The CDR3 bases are TGTGCCAGCAGTCAGGCCACGACCTCGGGAGGGGATGAGCAGTTCTTC.

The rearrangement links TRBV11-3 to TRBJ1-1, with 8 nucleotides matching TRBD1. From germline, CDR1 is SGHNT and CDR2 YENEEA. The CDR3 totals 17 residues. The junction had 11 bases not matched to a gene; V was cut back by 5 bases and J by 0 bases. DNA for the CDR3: TGTGCCAGCAGCCCGGGGGGACAGGTGGTCATGAACACTGAAGCTTTCTTT. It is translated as CASSPGGQVVMNTEAFF.

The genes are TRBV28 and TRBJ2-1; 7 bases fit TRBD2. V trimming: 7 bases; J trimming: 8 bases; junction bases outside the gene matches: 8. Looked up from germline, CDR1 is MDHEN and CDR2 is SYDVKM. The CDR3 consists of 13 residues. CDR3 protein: CASTLRGGHEQFF. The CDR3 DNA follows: TGTGCCAGCACGTTGAGGGGAGGGCATGAGCAGTTCTTC.

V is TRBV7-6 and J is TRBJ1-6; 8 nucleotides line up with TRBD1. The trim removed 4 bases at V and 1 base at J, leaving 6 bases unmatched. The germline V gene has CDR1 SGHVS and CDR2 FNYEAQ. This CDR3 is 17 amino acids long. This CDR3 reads CASSSRTGTSYNSPLHF. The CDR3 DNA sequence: TGTGCCAGCAGCTCAAGGACAGGGACATCCTATAATTCACCCCTCCACTTT.

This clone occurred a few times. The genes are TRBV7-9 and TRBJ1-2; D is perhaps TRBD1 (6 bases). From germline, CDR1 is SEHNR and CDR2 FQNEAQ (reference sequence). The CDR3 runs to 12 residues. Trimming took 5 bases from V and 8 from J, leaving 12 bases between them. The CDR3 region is CASSRGGEGYTF. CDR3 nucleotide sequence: TGTGCCAGCAGCAGAGGGGGGGAAGGCTACACCTTC.

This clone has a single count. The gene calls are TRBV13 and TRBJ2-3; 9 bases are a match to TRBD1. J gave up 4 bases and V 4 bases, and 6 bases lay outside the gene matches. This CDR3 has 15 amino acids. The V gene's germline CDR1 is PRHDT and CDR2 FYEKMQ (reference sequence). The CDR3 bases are TGTGCCAGCAGCTACTGGACAGGGGAGGCAGATACGCAGTATTTT. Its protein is CASSYWTGEADTQYF.

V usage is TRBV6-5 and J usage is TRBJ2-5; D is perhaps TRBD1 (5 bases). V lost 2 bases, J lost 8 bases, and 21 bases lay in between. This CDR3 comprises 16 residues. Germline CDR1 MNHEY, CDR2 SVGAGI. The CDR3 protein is CASSYRTGPGQGTQYF. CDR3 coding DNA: TGTGCCAGCAGTTACCGGACCGGGCCAGGCCAGGGAACCCAGTACTTC.

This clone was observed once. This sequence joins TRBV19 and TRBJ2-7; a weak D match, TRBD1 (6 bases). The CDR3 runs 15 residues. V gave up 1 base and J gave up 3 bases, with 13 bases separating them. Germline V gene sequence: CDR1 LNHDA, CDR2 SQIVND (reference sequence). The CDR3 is CASSIATDSYYEQYF. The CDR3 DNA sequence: TGTGCCAGTAGTATAGCTACGGACAGCTACTACGAGCAGTACTTC. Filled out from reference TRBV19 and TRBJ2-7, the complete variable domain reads DGGITQSPKYLFRKEGQNVTLSCEQNLNHDAMYWYRQDPGQGLRLIYYSQIVNDFQKGDIAEGYSVSREKKESFPLTVTSAQKNPTAFYLCASSIATDSYYEQYFGPGTRLTVT.

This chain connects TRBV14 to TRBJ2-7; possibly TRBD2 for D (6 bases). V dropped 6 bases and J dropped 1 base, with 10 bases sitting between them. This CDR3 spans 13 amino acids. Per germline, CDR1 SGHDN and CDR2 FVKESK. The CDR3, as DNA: TGTGCCAGCAGAGCGGGCGGATCCTACGAGCAGTACTTC. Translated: CASRAGGSYEQYF.

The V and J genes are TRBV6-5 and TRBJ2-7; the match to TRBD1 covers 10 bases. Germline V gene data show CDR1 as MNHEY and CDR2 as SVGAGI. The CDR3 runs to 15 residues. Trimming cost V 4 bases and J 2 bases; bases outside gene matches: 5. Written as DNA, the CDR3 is TGTGCCAGCAGTTTGACCGGGACAGGGGCCTACGAGCAGTACTTC. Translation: CASSLTGTGAYEQYF.

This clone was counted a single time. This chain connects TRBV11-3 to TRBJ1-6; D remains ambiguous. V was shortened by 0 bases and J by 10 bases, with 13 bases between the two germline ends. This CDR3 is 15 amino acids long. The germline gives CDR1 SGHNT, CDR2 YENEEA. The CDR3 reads CASSLESEAFSPLHF. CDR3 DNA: TGTGCCAGCAGCTTAGAATCTGAGGCGTTCTCACCCCTCCACTTT.

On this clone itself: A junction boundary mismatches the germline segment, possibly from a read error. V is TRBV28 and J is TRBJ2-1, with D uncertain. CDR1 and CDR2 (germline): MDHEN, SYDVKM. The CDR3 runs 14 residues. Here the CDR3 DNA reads TGTGCCAGCAGTTTGTCGCAGGCCCCACGGCCCTTCATCTTC. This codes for CASSLSQAPRPFIF.

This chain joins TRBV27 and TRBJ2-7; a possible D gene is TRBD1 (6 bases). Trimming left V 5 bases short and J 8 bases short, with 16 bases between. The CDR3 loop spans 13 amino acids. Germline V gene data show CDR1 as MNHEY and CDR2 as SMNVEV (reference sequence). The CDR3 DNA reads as TGTGCCAGCAGTGTAAACAGGGTCCGTCAGCAGTACTTC. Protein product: CASSVNRVRQQYF.

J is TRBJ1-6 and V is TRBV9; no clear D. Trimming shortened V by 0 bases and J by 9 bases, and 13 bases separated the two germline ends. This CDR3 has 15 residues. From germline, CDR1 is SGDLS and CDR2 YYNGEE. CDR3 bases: TGTGCCAGCAGCGTAGAGGAGGGTATGGCTTCACCCCTCCACTTT. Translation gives CASSVEEGMASPLHF.

As DNA, the CDR3 is TGCGCCAGCAGCCAAGAGCCAGGGGGTCTGGACTATGGCTACACCTTC. Amino acid sequence: CASSQEPGGLDYGYTF. The genes are TRBV4-1 and TRBJ1-2; 7 bases fit TRBD1. The CDR3 is 16 amino acids. In germline, CDR1 is MGHRA, CDR2 YSYEKL. J was trimmed by 3 bases and V by 0 bases; bases with no gene match: 7.

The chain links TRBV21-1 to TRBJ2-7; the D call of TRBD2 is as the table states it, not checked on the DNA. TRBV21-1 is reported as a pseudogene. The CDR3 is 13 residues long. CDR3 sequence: CASSKPYSYEQYF. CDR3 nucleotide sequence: TGTGCCAGCAGCAAGCCCTATTCCTACGAGCAGTACTTC.

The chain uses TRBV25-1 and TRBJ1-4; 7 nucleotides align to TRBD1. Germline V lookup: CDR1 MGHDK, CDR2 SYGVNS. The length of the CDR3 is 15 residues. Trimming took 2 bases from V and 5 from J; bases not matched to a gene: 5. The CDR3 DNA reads TGTGCCAGCAGTGAAGGGGACAGATTAAATGAAAAACTGTTTTTT. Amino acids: CASSEGDRLNEKLFF.

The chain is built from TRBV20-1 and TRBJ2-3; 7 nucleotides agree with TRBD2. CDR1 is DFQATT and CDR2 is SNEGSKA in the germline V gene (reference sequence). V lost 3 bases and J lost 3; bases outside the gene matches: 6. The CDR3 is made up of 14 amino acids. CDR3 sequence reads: CSASQAGETDTQYF. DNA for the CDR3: TGCAGTGCTAGTCAGGCGGGAGAGACAGATACGCAGTATTTT.

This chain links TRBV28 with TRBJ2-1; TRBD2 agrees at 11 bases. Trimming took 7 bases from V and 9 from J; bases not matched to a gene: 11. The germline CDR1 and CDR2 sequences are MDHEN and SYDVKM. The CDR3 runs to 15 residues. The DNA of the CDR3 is TGTGCCAGCACCGAGCCGGCTAGCGGGAGGAGTGAGCAGTTCTTC. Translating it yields CASTEPASGRSEQFF.

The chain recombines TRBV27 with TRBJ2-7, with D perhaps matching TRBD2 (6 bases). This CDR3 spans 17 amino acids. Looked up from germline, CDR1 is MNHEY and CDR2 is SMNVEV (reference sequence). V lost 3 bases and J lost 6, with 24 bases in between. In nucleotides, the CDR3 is TGTGCCAGCAGTTTGCTACAGACCGGGACTGTTTTTCTCGAGCAGTACTTC. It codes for CASSLLQTGTVFLEQYF.

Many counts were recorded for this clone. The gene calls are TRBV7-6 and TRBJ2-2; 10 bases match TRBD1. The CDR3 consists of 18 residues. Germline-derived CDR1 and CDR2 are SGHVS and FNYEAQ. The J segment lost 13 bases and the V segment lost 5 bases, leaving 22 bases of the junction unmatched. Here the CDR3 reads CASSASLSGTGAPMGLFF. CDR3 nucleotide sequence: TGTGCCAGCAGCGCCTCTCTTTCCGGGACAGGGGCTCCCATGGGGCTGTTTTTT.

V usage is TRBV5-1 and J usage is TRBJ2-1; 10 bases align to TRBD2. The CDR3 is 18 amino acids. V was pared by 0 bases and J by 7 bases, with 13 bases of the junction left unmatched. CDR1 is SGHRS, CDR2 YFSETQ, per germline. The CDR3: CASSLEGASGRSVNEQFF. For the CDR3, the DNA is TGCGCCAGCAGCTTGGAAGGGGCTAGCGGGAGAAGTGTAAATGAGCAGTTCTTC.

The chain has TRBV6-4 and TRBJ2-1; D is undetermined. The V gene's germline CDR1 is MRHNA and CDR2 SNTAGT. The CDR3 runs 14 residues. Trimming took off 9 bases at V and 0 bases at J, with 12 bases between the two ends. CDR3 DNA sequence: TGTGCCAGGATGACTTCGAGCTCCTACAATGAGCAGTTCTTC. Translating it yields CARMTSSSYNEQFF.

Here the CDR3 reads CASRRGGKYEQYF. The CDR3 nucleotides read TGTGCCAGTCGTAGGGGGGGGAAATACGAGCAGTACTTC. This chain connects TRBV27 to TRBJ2-7, with D perhaps TRBD2 (7 bases). The V gene's germline CDR1 is MNHEY and CDR2 SMNVEV (reference sequence). There are 13 residues in the CDR3. The V end lost 9 bases, the J end lost 4 bases, and 16 bases lay between the germline ends.

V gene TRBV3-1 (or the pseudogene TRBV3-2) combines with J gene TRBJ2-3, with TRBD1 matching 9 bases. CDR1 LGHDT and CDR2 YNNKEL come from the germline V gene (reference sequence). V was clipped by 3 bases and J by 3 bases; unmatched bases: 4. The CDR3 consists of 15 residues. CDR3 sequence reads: CASSQNRGPTDTQYF. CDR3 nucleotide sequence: TGTGCCAGCAGCCAGAACAGGGGGCCAACAGATACGCAGTATTTT.

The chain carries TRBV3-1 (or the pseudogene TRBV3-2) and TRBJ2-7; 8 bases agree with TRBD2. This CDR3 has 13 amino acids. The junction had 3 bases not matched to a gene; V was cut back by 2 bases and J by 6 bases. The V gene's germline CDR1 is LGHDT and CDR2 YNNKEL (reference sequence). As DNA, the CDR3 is TGTGCCAGCAGCCAAAGCGGGAGATCCGAGCAGTACTTC. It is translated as CASSQSGRSEQYF.

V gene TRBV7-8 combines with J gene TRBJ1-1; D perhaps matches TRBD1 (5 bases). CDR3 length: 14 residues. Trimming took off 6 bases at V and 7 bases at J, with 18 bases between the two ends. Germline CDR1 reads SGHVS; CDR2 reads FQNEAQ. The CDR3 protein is CASRGWIDRNEAFF. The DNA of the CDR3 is TGTGCCAGCAGGGGTTGGATTGACAGAAATGAAGCTTTCTTT. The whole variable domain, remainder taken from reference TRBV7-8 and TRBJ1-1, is GAGVSQSPRYKVAKRGQDVALRCDPISGHVSLFWYQQALGQGPEFLTYFQNEAQLDKSGLPSDRFFAERPEGSVSTLKIQRTQQEDSAVYLCASRGWIDRNEAFFGQGTRLTVV.